The rows below give T cell receptor beta chains drawn from one sample of a study of T cells after yellow fever vaccination. TCRdb independently ran MiXCR on the 5' RACE reads; one entry per CDR3 protein. This table holds roughly 330,000 distinct CDR3 sequences, 3% to 4.5% found once. The starting material was PBMCs, obtained 5 days after the yellow fever booster vaccination. Receptors were obtained from a man aged 18 to 35 who received the YFV17D yellow fever vaccine. Both conserved end residues are part of each CDR3. The D gene is left open where the match is weak. Clone size is given for some rows only: seen once, a few or many times, or a class if the clone is expanded.

TRBV6-5,many,TRBJ1-2,-,TGTGCCAGCAGTGGGACCTTCGGGGGCTACACCTTC,CASSGTFGGYTF
TRBV5-1,many,TRBJ1-5,TRBD1,TGCGCCAGCAGCCCCGGGACAGGAGCTAATCAGCCCCAGCATTTT,CASSPGTGANQPQHF
TRBV5-1,few,TRBJ2-6,-,TGCGCCAGCAGCTTCGGCGAAGGGGCCAACGTCCTGACTTTC,CASSFGEGANVLTF
TRBV7-6,-,TRBJ1-1,-,TGTGCCAGCAGCCCCTGGGGGCAGAACACTGAAGCTTTCTTT,CASSPWGQNTEAFF
TRBV12-3/TRBV12-4,-,TRBJ1-1,-,TGTGCCAGCAGTCCCGCGGTTAGAGCTTTCTTT,CASSPAVRAFF
TRBV7-9,many,TRBJ2-1,TRBD2,TGTGCCAGCAGCTTTGGGACTAGCGGGGTCAATGAGCAGTTCTTC,CASSFGTSGVNEQFF
TRBV12-3/TRBV12-4,-,TRBJ1-1,-,TGTGCCAGCAGTTTGGGTAGTATGAACACTGAAGCTTTCTTT,CASSLGSMNTEAFF
TRBV7-3,many,TRBJ1-5,-,TGTGCCAGCAGCTTATGGGCAAATAGCAATCAGCCCCAGCATTTT,CASSLWANSNQPQHF
TRBV9,few,TRBJ2-3,-,TGTGCCAGCAGCGGGGGGTGGACTCCGACAGATACGCAGTATTTT,CASSGGWTPTDTQYF
TRBV12-3/TRBV12-4,-,TRBJ2-7,TRBD1,TGTGCCAGCAACCTAGGGGGACAGGGGGACGAGCAGTACTTC,CASNLGGQGDEQYF
TRBV7-2,few,TRBJ1-5,-,TGTGCCAGCAGCCGGCTACCTAATCAGCCCCAGCATTTT,CASSRLPNQPQHF
TRBV12-3/TRBV12-4,-,TRBJ1-2,-,TGTGCCAGCAAACGGGACGGCATGGGGTATGGCTACACCTTC,CASKRDGMGYGYTF
TRBV5-3,-,TRBJ2-3,TRBD2,TGTGCCAGAAGCTGGTGGACTAGCGGGGTGACAGATACGCAGTATTTT,CARSWWTSGVTDTQYF
TRBV4-1,-,TRBJ1-6,-,TGCGCCAGCAGCCACCCATCCGGGAGCTCCTATAATTCACCCCTCCACTTT,CASSHPSGSSYNSPLHF
TRBV7-2,few,TRBJ2-7,TRBD2,TGTGCCAGCAGCTTACCCCGGTCCGCCCGGGGGGTTTCCTACGAGCAGTACTTC,CASSLPRSARGVSYEQYF
TRBV28,few,TRBJ1-1,-,TGTGCCAGCAGTTTAAGGGGGGACCCTGAAGCTTTCTTT,CASSLRGDPEAFF
TRBV9,many,TRBJ2-5,-,TGTGCCAGCAGCGTATCCGGTGGGAAGACCCAGTACTTC,CASSVSGGKTQYF
TRBV7-2,-,TRBJ1-6,-,TGTGCCAGCAGCCGTCAAGGGGGTGTAGGGTCACCCCTCCACTTT,CASSRQGGVGSPLHF
TRBV5-1,few,TRBJ1-1,TRBD1,TGCGCCAGCAGTTTATCCGGACAGGCTAACACTGAAGCTTTCTTT,CASSLSGQANTEAFF
TRBV7-9,few,TRBJ1-2,TRBD1,TGTGCCAGCAGCTTCGTGGGACAGGGGCCCCGTTGGGGCTACACCTTC,CASSFVGQGPRWGYTF
TRBV7-8,many,TRBJ2-2,TRBD1,TGTGCCAGCAGCTGGGACAGATTGAACACCGGGGAGCTGTTTTTT,CASSWDRLNTGELFF
TRBV2,few,TRBJ1-1,TRBD1,TGTGCCAGCAGTGTGACAGGGCTCTCCACTGAAGCTTTCTTT,CASSVTGLSTEAFF
TRBV7-3,few,TRBJ2-3,TRBD2,TGTGCCAGCAGCTCCCGAAGTCTAGCGGGGGGCACAGATACGCAGTATTTT,CASSSRSLAGGTDTQYF
TRBV5-6,many,TRBJ1-1,-,TGTGCCAGCAGCCCTGGCCTCATGAACACTGAAGCTTTCTTT,CASSPGLMNTEAFF
TRBV29-1,few,TRBJ1-1,-,TGCGTTGGGAGGGGGGGTTGGTACACTGAAGCTTTCTTT,CVGRGGWYTEAFF
TRBV6-1,once,TRBJ1-2,-,TGTGCCAGCAGGGACTTGCTCAGGGGTCGCGTGTTCGGCTATGGCTACACCTTC,CASRDLLRGRVFGYGYTF
TRBV12-3/TRBV12-4,-,TRBJ2-7,-,TGTGCCAGCAGAAAGGGGAGCTCCTACGAGCAGTACTTC,CASRKGSSYEQYF
TRBV5-1,many,TRBJ2-1,TRBD2,TGCGCCAGCAGCTTGGGTCCAGCGGGGGGGGACAATGAGCAGTTCTTC,CASSLGPAGGDNEQFF
TRBV20-1,-,TRBJ1-4,-,TGCAGTGCCACCGACAGCGAGTCAACTAATGAAAAACTGTTTTTT,CSATDSESTNEKLFF
TRBV29-1,-,TRBJ2-1,-,TGCAGCGTTGAAGACTCCAGAAATGAGCAGTTCTTC,CSVEDSRNEQFF
TRBV7-9,-,TRBJ2-7,-,TGTGCCAGCAGCGGAGGGTTGGACTACGAGCAGTACTTC,CASSGGLDYEQYF
TRBV12-3/TRBV12-4,-,TRBJ1-6,-,TGTGCCAGCAGTTTCGGGGGGGGCAGCTCACCCCTCCACTTT,CASSFGGGSSPLHF